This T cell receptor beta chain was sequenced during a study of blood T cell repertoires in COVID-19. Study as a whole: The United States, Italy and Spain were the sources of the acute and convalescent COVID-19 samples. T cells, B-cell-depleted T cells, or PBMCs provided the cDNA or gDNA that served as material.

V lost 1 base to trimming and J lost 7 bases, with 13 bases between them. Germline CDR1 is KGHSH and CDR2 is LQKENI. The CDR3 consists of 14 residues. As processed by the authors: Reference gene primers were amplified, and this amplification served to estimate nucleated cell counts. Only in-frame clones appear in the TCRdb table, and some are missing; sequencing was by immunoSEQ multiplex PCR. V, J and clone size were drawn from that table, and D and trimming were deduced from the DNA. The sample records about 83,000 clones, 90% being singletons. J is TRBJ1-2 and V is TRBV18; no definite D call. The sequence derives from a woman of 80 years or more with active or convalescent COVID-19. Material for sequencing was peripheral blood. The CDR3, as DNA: TGTGCCAGCTCACCACGAGAGAGGGTGGGTGGCTACACCTTC. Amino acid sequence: CASSPRERVGGYTF.